The following is a T cell receptor (beta chain) sequence with its context. TCRdb re-called the 5' RACE reads with MiXCR, one entry per CDR3 protein. The repertoire holds 250,000 or so distinct CDR3 sequences, with roughly a quarter as singletons. The entry originates in a study of CD8 T cells in ankylosing spondylitis. With V trimmed by 5 bases and J by 5 bases, 7 bases remained unmatched. The CDR3 is 15 residues long. The sequence came from a male donor with ankylosing spondylitis or in good health (not recorded which). The sequenced sample consisted of blood, either unsorted or a sorted T cell fraction (not recorded which). J is TRBJ2-7 and V is TRBV12-3 or TRBV12-4; 12 positions match TRBD1. The CDR3 nucleotides are TGTGCCAGCAGTGCCGGGACAGGGGGCCTCAACGAGCAGTACTTC. This sequence encodes CASSAGTGGLNEQYF.